Listed below are T cell receptor beta chains from one sample, sequenced in a study of human T cells and chemical hapten exposure. TCRdb independently ran MiXCR on the RACE reads; one entry per CDR3 protein. This table holds 35,000 or so distinct CDR3 sequences, just under 6.5% found once. The sequences come from whole blood, collected in connection with sensitization to the hapten diphenylcyclopropenone (DPC). These receptor sequences come from a young woman with alopecia areata. Some clones in this sample may be carry-over from other donors' samples. Each CDR3 is given with its conserved first and last residue. The D gene is left open where the match is weak. Size is stated for part of the rows, as once, few or many counts, or as a class when the clone is expanded.

V	J	D	size	CDR3	DNA
TRBV6-5	TRBJ2-7	TRBD1	few	CASSSPGTGFPYEQYF	TGTGCCAGCAGTTCCCCCGGGACAGGGTTTCCCTACGAGCAGTACTTC
TRBV12-3/TRBV12-4	TRBJ1-2	TRBD1	many	CASSSSKDRAGYTF	TGTGCCAGCAGTTCCTCAAAAGACAGGGCTGGCTACACCTTC
TRBV6-1	TRBJ2-7	.	many	CASSEQSFSYEQYF	TGTGCCAGCAGTGAACAGAGCTTTTCCTACGAGCAGTACTTC
TRBV6-2/TRBV6-3	TRBJ1-1	.	many	CASSYSLENTEAFF	TGTGCCAGCAGTTACTCTCTAGAGAACACTGAAGCTTTCTTT
TRBV12-3/TRBV12-4	TRBJ2-6	TRBD1	many	CASTVDRGNSGANVLTF	TGTGCCAGCACCGTGGACAGGGGAAACTCCGGGGCCAACGTCCTGACTTTC
TRBV2	TRBJ2-1	.	.	CASSQPGPYNEQFF	TGTGCCAGCAGTCAACCGGGCCCCTACAATGAGCAGTTCTTC
TRBV2	TRBJ1-4	.	.	CASSEQRTNEKLFF	TGTGCCAGCAGTGAACAGAGAACTAATGAAAAACTGTTTTTT
TRBV12-3/TRBV12-4	TRBJ2-2	.	many	CASPRATGELFF	TGTGCCAGCCCCAGGGCCACCGGGGAGCTGTTTTTT
TRBV3-1	TRBJ2-3	TRBD1	.	CASSQGTVDTQYF	TGTGCCAGCAGCCAGGGGACAGTAGATACGCAGTATTTT
TRBV14	TRBJ2-7	.	many	CASSHGNNYEQYF	TGTGCCAGCAGCCACGGGAACAACTACGAGCAGTACTTC
TRBV27	TRBJ2-7	.	few	CASSHDSGEQYF	TGTGCCAGCAGTCACGACTCAGGCGAGCAGTACTTC
TRBV7-2	TRBJ1-1	TRBD1	.	CASSLWGTGGLLGTEAFF	TGTGCCAGCAGCTTATGGGGAACAGGGGGTCTGTTAGGCACTGAAGCTTTCTTT
TRBV12-3/TRBV12-4	TRBJ2-3	.	many	CASRGPDTQYF	TGTGCCAGCAGGGGCCCAGATACGCAGTATTTT
TRBV9	TRBJ1-2	.	many	CASSVVGGSYGYTF	TGTGCCAGCAGCGTAGTGGGCGGAAGCTATGGCTACACCTTC
TRBV7-3	TRBJ2-3	.	many	CASSPQTGDTQYF	TGTGCCAGCAGCCCCCAAACCGGAGATACGCAGTATTTT
TRBV7-6	TRBJ1-2	.	many	CASSLGAETAGYTF	TGTGCCAGCAGCTTAGGGGCGGAAACAGCGGGCTACACCTTC
TRBV29-1	TRBJ2-2	.	.	CSALLEAGELFF	TGCAGTGCCTTATTGGAGGCCGGGGAGCTGTTTTTT
TRBV28	TRBJ2-7	TRBD2	many	CASLGATSGSYEQYF	TGTGCCAGCCTGGGGGCAACTAGCGGGTCCTACGAGCAGTACTTC
TRBV6-2/TRBV6-3	TRBJ2-1	.	.	CASSYALRNNEQFF	TGTGCCAGCAGTTACGCCCTTAGGAACAATGAGCAGTTCTTC
TRBV5-4	TRBJ2-5	.	.	CASSPLIGGQETQYF	TGTGCCAGCAGCCCCCTTATCGGGGGACAAGAGACCCAGTACTTC
TRBV6-2/TRBV6-3	TRBJ1-1	.	few	CASRTTTPNTEAFF	TGTGCCAGCAGGACCACAACTCCCAACACTGAAGCTTTCTTT
TRBV19	TRBJ2-7	.	few	CASSPGPSMDEQYF	TGTGCCAGTAGCCCAGGGCCTTCAATGGACGAGCAGTACTTC
TRBV3-1	TRBJ2-3	TRBD2	many	CASSPSAGVTDTQYF	TGTGCCAGCAGCCCCTCGGCGGGGGTCACAGATACGCAGTATTTT
TRBV19	TRBJ1-1	.	.	CASSTGEMNTEAFF	TGTGCCAGTAGTACAGGGGAAATGAACACTGAAGCTTTCTTT
TRBV15	TRBJ2-3	TRBD2	.	CATSTSGRTDTQYF	TGTGCCACCAGCACTAGCGGCCGCACAGATACGCAGTATTTT
TRBV4-3	TRBJ2-1	TRBD2	many	CASSQVWVSPASGGVRSYNEQFF	TGCGCCAGCAGCCAAGTATGGGTCTCGCCGGCTAGCGGGGGGGTAAGGTCCTACAATGAGCAGTTCTTC
TRBV20-1	TRBJ1-2	.	many	CSARDSPQGFLGYGYTF	TGCAGTGCTAGAGATTCCCCCCAAGGCTTTCTCGGCTATGGCTACACCTTC
TRBV7-2	TRBJ1-6	TRBD1	few	CASSLEAGGSPLHF	TGTGCCAGCAGCTTAGAAGCAGGGGGGTCACCCCTCCACTTT
TRBV10-3	TRBJ1-4	.	.	CAISESEGGNEKLFF	TGTGCCATCAGTGAGTCCGAAGGGGGTAATGAAAAACTGTTTTTT
TRBV18	TRBJ1-5	TRBD1	many	CASSPGQGVVSNQPQHF	TGTGCCAGCTCACCAGGGCAGGGGGTCGTTAGCAATCAGCCCCAGCATTTT
TRBV5-5	TRBJ2-3	.	.	CASSLTHTQYF	TGTGCCAGCAGCTTGACACATACGCAGTATTTT
TRBV14	TRBJ1-2	.	.	CASSQIIDSRGYTF	TGTGCCAGCAGCCAAATAATCGACTCGAGAGGCTACACCTTC
TRBV20-1	TRBJ1-2	.	many	CSASNRVKPIYYTF	TGCAGTGCTAGCAACAGGGTAAAACCCATTTACTACACCTTC
TRBV18	TRBJ1-1	.	.	CASSPGVRMNTEAFF	TGTGCCAGCTCACCCGGGGTCCGAATGAACACTGAAGCTTTCTTT
TRBV12-3/TRBV12-4	TRBJ1-3	TRBD1	many	CASRKQGAGNTIYF	TGTGCCAGCAGGAAACAGGGGGCTGGAAACACCATATATTTT
TRBV30	TRBJ2-7	.	.	CAWGRTGPYEQYF	TGTGCCTGGGGGAGGACAGGCCCCTACGAGCAGTACTTC
TRBV20-1	TRBJ2-1	TRBD2	few	CSARDQVAGRNEQFF	TGCAGTGCTAGAGATCAAGTAGCGGGGAGGAATGAGCAGTTCTTC
TRBV6-2/TRBV6-3	TRBJ2-3	TRBD1	few	CASSHRGASTDTQYF	TGTGCCAGCAGTCACAGGGGTGCTAGCACAGATACGCAGTATTTT
TRBV7-3	TRBJ2-6	.	many	CASSLQFSMDSGANVLTF	TGTGCCAGCAGCCTCCAGTTTTCGATGGACTCTGGGGCCAACGTCCTGACTTTC
TRBV21-1	TRBJ1-5	.	many	CASSKKGPGVHQPQHF	TGTGCCAGCAGCAAAAAGGGGCCAGGGGTCCATCAGCCCCAGCATTTT
TRBV3-1	TRBJ1-6	.	few	CASSPELDREGSPLHF	TGTGCCAGCAGCCCCGAACTGGACCGGGAAGGTTCACCCCTCCACTTT
TRBV20-1	TRBJ2-3	TRBD2	many	CSVLPGLAGDTDTQYF	TGCAGTGTCTTACCGGGGCTAGCGGGGGACACAGATACGCAGTATTTT
TRBV7-2	TRBJ2-1	.	.	CASSNNRATLNEQFF	TGTGCCAGCAGTAATAACAGGGCAACCCTTAATGAGCAGTTCTTC
TRBV30	TRBJ2-3	TRBD1	many	CAWSVNGDRSRGTQYF	TGTGCCTGGAGTGTTAACGGGGACAGGTCCCGCGGGACGCAGTATTTT
TRBV12-3/TRBV12-4	TRBJ2-3	.	few	CASSPTRGTDTQYF	TGTGCCAGCAGTCCGACCCGGGGCACAGATACGCAGTATTTT
TRBV7-2	TRBJ1-6	.	.	CASSYTGTVNNSPLHF	TGTGCCAGCAGCTATACCGGGACCGTGAATAATTCACCCCTCCACTTT
TRBV20-1	TRBJ1-1	.	few	CSARDLHSFQNTEAFF	TGCAGTGCTAGAGATCTGCACAGCTTCCAAAACACTGAAGCTTTCTTT
TRBV20-1	TRBJ1-2	.	few	CSARGILKGYTF	TGCAGTGCTAGAGGCATTCTCAAGGGCTACACCTTC
TRBV27	TRBJ2-7	.	.	CASSLHRNYEQYF	TGTGCCAGCAGTTTACACAGAAACTACGAGCAGTACTTC
TRBV12-3/TRBV12-4	TRBJ1-1	.	.	CASSSTGFNTEAFF	TGTGCCAGCAGTTCCACAGGGTTTAACACTGAAGCTTTCTTT
TRBV20-1	TRBJ2-1	.	medium-sized	CSPSDRRSYNEQFF	TGCAGTCCCTCGGACAGACGCTCCTACAATGAGCAGTTCTTC
TRBV2	TRBJ2-2	TRBD1	few	CASSPNRGPGTGELFF	TGTGCCAGCAGCCCTAACAGGGGGCCGGGCACCGGGGAGCTGTTTTTT
TRBV6-2/TRBV6-3	TRBJ1-2	TRBD1	few	CASTIEDRISRNYGYTF	TGTGCCAGCACCATCGAGGACAGGATCTCTCGGAACTATGGCTACACCTTC
TRBV6-2/TRBV6-3	TRBJ1-6	.	.	CASSYLGRSPLHF	TGTGCCAGCAGTTACCTGGGGCGTTCACCCCTCCACTTT
TRBV28	TRBJ2-7	.	few	CASSLGGERSYEQYF	TGTGCCAGCAGTTTAGGTGGGGAACGCTCCTACGAGCAGTACTTC
TRBV7-2	TRBJ1-1	.	.	CASSDPVNTEAFF	TGTGCCAGCAGCGACCCTGTAAACACTGAAGCTTTCTTT
TRBV21-1	TRBJ1-6	.	.	CASTTFQGAFDSPLHF	TGTGCCAGCACCACCTTCCAGGGGGCTTTTGATTCACCCCTCCACTTT